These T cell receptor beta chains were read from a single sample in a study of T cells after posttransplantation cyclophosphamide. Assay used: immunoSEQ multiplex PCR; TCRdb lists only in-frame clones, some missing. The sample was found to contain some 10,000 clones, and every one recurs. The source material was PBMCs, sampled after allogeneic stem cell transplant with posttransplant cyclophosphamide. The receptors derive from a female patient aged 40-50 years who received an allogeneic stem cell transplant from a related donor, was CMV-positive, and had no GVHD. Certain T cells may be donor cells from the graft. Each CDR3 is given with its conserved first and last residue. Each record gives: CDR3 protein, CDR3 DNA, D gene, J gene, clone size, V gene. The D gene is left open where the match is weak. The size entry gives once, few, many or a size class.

CASTEDRAPYGYTF | TGTGCCAGCACCGAGGACAGGGCCCCCTATGGCTACACCTTC | TRBD1 | TRBJ1-2 | many | TRBV2
CASGLALTQLYNEQFF | TGTGCTAGTGGTTTGGCCCTCACCCAACTCTACAATGAGCAGTTCTTC | . | TRBJ2-1 | many | TRBV12-5
CAILGQGHQPQHF | TGTGCCATCCTCGGGCAGGGTCATCAGCCCCAGCATTTT | . | TRBJ1-5 | many | TRBV28
CASSHDRQGPREAFF | TGTGCCAGCAGCCACGATAGACAGGGGCCGAGAGAAGCTTTCTTT | TRBD1 | TRBJ1-1 | many | TRBV11-2
CSVPRGPGGYYNEQFF | TGCAGCGTCCCCCGAGGACCGGGAGGATACTACAATGAGCAGTTCTTC | TRBD2 | TRBJ2-1 | many | TRBV29-1
CASSDGATGGDTQYF | TGTGCCAGCAGTGATGGGGCAACTGGTGGAGATACGCAGTATTTT | . | TRBJ2-3 | many | TRBV2
CASSAGSNQPQHF | TGTGCCAGCAGCGCCGGGTCTAATCAGCCCCAGCATTTT | . | TRBJ1-5 | many | TRBV7-8
CASSLAGGTENGYTF | TGTGCCAGCAGCTTGGCCGGTGGGACTGAGAATGGCTACACCTTC | . | TRBJ1-2 | many | TRBV5-8
CASSPRTGIIRLGEKLFF | TGTGCCAGCAGCCCCCGGACAGGGATTATCCGGCTAGGCGAAAAACTGTTTTTT | TRBD1 | TRBJ1-4 | many | TRBV11-2
CATSKGAEDTQYF | TGTGCCACCAGCAAGGGGGCGGAGGATACGCAGTATTTT | TRBD1 | TRBJ2-3 | many | TRBV15
CASSYAGAGNQPQHF | TGTGCCAGCAGTTACGCGGGGGCCGGAAATCAGCCCCAGCATTTT | . | TRBJ1-5 | many | TRBV6-6